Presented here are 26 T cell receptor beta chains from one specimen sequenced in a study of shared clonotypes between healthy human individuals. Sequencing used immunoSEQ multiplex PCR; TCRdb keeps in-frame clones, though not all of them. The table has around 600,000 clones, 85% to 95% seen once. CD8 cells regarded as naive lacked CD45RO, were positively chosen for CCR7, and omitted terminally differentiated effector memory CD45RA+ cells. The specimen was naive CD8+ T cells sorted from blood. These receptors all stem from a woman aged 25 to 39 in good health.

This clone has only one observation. The CDR3 DNA reads as TGTGCCAGCAGTTTTTCCCCCGGGGCGTCGGGCGAGCAGTACTTC. It encodes CASSFSPGASGEQYF. V gene TRBV27 combines with J gene TRBJ2-7; D may correspond to TRBD1 or TRBD2 (5 bases each). Trimming removed 3 bases from V and 6 bases from J, with 18 bases in between. The CDR3 totals 15 residues. CDR1 and CDR2 (germline): MNHEY, SMNVEV (reference sequence).

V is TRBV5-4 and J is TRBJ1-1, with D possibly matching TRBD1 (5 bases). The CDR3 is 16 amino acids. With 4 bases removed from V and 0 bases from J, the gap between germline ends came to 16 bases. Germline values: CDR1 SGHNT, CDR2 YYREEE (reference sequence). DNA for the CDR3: TGTGCCAGCAGCCGGTCAGGGTCGACGATGAACACTGAAGCTTTCTTT. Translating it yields CASSRSGSTMNTEAFF.

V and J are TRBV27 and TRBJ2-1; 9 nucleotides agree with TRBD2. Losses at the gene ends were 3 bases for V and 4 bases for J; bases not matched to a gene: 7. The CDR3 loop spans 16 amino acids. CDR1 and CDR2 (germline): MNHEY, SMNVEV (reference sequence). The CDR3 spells CASSLGSGSWYNEQFF. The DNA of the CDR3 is TGTGCCAGCAGTTTGGGTAGCGGGAGTTGGTACAATGAGCAGTTCTTC.

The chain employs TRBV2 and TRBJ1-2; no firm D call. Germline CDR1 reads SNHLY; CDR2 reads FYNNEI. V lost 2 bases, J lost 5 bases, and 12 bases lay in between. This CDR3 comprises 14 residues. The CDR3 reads CASSESPPRYGYTF. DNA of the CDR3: TGTGCCAGCAGTGAATCGCCCCCTAGGTATGGCTACACCTTC.

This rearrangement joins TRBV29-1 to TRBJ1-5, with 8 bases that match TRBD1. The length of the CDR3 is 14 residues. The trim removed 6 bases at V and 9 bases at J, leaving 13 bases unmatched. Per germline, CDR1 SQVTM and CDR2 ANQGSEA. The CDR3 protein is CSVTGTGPSGPQHF. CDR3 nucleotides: TGCAGCGTAACCGGGACAGGCCCTTCGGGGCCCCAGCATTTT.

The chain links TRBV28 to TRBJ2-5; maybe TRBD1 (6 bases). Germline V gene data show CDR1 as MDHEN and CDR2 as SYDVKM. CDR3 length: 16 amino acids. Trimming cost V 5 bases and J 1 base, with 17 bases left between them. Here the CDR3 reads CASSPLGAQIQETQYF. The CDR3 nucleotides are TGTGCCAGCAGTCCCTTGGGGGCCCAGATCCAAGAGACCCAGTACTTC.

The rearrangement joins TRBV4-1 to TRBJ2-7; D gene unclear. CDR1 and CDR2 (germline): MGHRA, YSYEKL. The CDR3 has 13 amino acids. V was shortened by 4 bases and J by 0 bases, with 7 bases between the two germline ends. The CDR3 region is CASSRLNSYEQYF. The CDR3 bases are TGCGCCAGCAGCCGCTTAAACTCCTACGAGCAGTACTTC.

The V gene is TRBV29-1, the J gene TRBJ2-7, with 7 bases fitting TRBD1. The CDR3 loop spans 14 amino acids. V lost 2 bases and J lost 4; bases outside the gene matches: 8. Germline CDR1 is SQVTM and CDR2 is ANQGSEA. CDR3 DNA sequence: TGCAGCGTTGAATTTGGGGACAGAGAATACGAGCAGTACTTC. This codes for CSVEFGDREYEQYF.

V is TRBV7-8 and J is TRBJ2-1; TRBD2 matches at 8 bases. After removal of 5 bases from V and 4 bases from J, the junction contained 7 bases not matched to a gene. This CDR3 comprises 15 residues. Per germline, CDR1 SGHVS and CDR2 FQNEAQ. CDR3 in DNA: TGTGCCAGCAGCAGCGGGGGACTACAATACAATGAGCAGTTCTTC. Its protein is CASSSGGLQYNEQFF.

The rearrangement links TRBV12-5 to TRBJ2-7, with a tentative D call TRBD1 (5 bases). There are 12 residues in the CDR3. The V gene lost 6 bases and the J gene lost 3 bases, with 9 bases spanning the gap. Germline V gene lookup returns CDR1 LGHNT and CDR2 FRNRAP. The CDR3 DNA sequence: TGTGCTAGTGGCAAGACAGTCTACGAGCAGTACTTC. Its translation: CASGKTVYEQYF.

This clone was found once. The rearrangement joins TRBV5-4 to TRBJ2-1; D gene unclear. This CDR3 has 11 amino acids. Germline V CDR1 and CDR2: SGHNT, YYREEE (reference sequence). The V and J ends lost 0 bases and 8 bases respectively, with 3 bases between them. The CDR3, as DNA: TGTGCCAGCAGCTTGGAGGATGAGCAGTTCTTC. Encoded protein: CASSLEDEQFF.

This chain's CDR3 is CASSLSLGSETQYF. The CDR3 coding sequence is TGTGCCAGCAGCCTCAGCCTGGGGTCTGAGACCCAGTACTTC. The chain joins TRBV7-6 to TRBJ2-5; no clear D. The length of the CDR3 is 14 residues. The germline V and J ends were trimmed by 5 bases and 5 bases, with 15 bases remaining between them. CDR1 and CDR2 (germline): SGHVS, FNYEAQ.

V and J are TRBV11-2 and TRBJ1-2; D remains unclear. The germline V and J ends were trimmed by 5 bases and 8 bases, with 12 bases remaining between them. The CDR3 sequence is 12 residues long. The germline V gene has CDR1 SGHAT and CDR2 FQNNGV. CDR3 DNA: TGTGCCAGCAGCCCGGACGGAGTGGGCTACACCTTC. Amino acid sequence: CASSPDGVGYTF.

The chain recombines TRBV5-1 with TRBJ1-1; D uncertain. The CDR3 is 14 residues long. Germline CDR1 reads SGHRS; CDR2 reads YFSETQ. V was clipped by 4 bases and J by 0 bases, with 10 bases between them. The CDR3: CASSHGRLNTEAFF. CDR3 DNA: TGCGCCAGCAGCCATGGACGGTTGAACACTGAAGCTTTCTTT.

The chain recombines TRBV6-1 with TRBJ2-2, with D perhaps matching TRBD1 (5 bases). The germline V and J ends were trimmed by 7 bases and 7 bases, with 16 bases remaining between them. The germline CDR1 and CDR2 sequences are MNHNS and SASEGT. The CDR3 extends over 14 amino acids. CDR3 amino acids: CASIDPGSSGELFF. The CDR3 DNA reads TGTGCCAGCATTGACCCAGGGTCGAGCGGGGAGCTGTTTTTT.

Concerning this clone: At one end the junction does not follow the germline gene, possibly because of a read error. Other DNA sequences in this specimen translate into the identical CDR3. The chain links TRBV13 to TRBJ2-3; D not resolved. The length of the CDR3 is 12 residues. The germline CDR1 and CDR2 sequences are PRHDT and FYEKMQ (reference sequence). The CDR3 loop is CASSLGTDTQYF. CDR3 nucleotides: TGTGCCAGCAGCCTAGGGACAGATACGCAGTATTTT.

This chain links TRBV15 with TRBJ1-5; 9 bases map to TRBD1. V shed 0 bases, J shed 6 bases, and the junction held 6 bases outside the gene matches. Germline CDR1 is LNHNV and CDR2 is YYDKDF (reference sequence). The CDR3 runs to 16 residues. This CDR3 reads CATSRDLTGGFQPQHF. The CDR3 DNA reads TGTGCCACCAGCAGAGATTTGACAGGGGGGTTTCAGCCCCAGCATTTT.

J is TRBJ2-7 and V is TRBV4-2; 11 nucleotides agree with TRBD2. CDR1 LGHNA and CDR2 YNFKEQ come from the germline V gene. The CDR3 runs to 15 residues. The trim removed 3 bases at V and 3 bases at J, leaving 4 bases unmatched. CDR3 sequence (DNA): TGTGCCAGCAGCCATGGGGGACTAGCGGTCTACGAGCAGTACTTC. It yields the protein CASSHGGLAVYEQYF.

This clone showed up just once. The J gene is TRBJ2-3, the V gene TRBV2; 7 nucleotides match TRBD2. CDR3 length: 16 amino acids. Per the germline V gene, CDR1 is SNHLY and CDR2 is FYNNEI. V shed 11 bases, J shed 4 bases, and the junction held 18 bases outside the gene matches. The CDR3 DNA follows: TGTGCCGGGCGGCCCTTGGTAGCGGGCTTGGCAGATACGCAGTATTTT. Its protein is CAGRPLVAGLADTQYF.

CDR3 sequence: CASSFVGGTDTQYF. CDR3 in DNA: TGTGCCAGCAGTTTTGTGGGGGGCACAGATACGCAGTATTTT. This chain links TRBV28 with TRBJ2-3; TRBD1 or TRBD2 may be the D gene (5 bases each). Between the trimmed V and J ends, which lost 3 bases and 1 base, there was a span of 8 bases. The germline V gene has CDR1 MDHEN and CDR2 SYDVKM. The CDR3 has 14 amino acids.

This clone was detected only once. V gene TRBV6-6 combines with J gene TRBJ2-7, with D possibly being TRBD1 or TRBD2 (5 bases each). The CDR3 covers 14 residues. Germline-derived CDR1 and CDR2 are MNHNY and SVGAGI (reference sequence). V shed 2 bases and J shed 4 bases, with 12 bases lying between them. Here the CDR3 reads CASSYGGEEYEQYF. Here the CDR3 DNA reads TGTGCCAGCAGTTACGGGGGAGAGGAATACGAGCAGTACTTC.

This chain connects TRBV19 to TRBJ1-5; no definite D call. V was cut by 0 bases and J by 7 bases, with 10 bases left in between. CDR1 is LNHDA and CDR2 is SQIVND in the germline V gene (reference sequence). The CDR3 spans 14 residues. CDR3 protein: CASSIDGESQPQHF. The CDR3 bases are TGTGCCAGTAGTATAGACGGGGAGAGCCAGCCCCAGCATTTT.

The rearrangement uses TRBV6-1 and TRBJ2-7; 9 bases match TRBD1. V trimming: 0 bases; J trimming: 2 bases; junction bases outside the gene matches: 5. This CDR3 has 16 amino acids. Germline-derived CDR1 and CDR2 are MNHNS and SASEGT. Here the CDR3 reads CASSEARGQGTYEQYF. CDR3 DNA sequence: TGTGCCAGCAGTGAAGCTAGAGGACAGGGGACCTACGAGCAGTACTTC.

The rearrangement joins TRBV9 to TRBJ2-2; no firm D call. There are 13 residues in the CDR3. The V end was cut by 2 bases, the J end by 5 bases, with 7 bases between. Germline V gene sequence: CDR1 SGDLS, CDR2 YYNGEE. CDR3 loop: CASSVPRTGELFF. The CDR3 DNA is TGTGCCAGCAGCGTTCCCCGAACCGGGGAGCTGTTTTTT. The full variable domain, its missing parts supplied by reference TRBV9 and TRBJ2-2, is DSGVTQTPKHLITATGQRVTLRCSPRSGDLSVYWYQQSLDQGLQFLIQYYNGEERAKGNILERFSAQQFPDLHSELNLSSLELGDSALYFCASSVPRTGELFFGEGSRLTVL.

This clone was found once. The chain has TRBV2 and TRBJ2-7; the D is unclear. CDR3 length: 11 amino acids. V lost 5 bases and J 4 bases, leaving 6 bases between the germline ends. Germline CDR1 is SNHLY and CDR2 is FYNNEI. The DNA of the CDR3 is TGTGCCAGCAGTCCCTGGTACGAGCAGTACTTC. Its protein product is CASSPWYEQYF.

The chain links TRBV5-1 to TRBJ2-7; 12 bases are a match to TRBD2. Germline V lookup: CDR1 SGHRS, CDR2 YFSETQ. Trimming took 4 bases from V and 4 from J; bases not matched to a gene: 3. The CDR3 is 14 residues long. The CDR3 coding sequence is TGCGCCAGCAGCCAAGGACTAGCGGGATACGAGCAGTACTTC. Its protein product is CASSQGLAGYEQYF.